Following are 4 T cell receptor beta chains from one sample sequenced in a study of human T cells and chemical hapten exposure. The time point: patch test 2, 6 weeks after DPC sensitization. Treatment specified: therapeutic diphenylcyclopropenone sensitization with weekly scalp DPC. RNA extraction used unfractionated whole blood as the source of total RNA. TCRdb independently ran MiXCR on the RACE reads; one entry per CDR3 protein. This table holds roughly 40,000 distinct CDR3 sequences, 9.6% found once. The sample here was whole blood, taken in connection with sensitization to the hapten diphenylcyclopropenone (DPC). The receptors originated from a woman aged 25-40 years with alopecia areata. Some clones in this sample may be carry-over from other donors' samples.

CDR3 residues: CASSLNGQSTEAFF. DNA of the CDR3: TGTGCCAGCAGCTTAAATGGGCAGAGCACTGAAGCTTTCTTT. This chain connects TRBV7-3 to TRBJ1-1; D remains ambiguous. Trimming removed 1 base from V and 4 bases from J, with 10 bases in between. Looked up from germline, CDR1 is SGHTA and CDR2 is FQGTGA. The CDR3 sequence is 14 residues long. The full variable domain, in which reference TRBV7-3 and TRBJ1-1 provide the parts outside the CDR3, is GAGVSQTPSNKVTEKGKYVELRCDPISGHTALYWYRQSLGQGPEFLIYFQGTGAADDSGLPNDRFFAVRPEGSVSTLKIQRTERGDSAVYLCASSLNGQSTEAFFGQGTRLTVV.

This chain links TRBV10-3 with TRBJ2-5, with a possible D match to TRBD2 (5 bases). Germline V CDR1 and CDR2: ENHRY, SYGVKD. Trimming shortened V by 0 bases and J by 7 bases, and 15 bases separated the two germline ends. This CDR3 has 15 residues. In DNA form, the CDR3 reads TGTGCCATCAGTGAGTCGACTCAACCCGGGGTGACCCAGTACTTC. Protein product: CAISESTQPGVTQYF.

This clonotype was counted ten times or more. The CDR3 sequence: CASSRDSTEAFF. The CDR3 nucleotides are TGTGCCAGCAGCCGGGACAGCACTGAAGCTTTCTTT. The rearrangement uses TRBV3-1 and TRBJ1-1; TRBD1 aligns across 7 bases. CDR1 and CDR2 from the germline V gene are LGHDT and YNNKEL (reference sequence). The CDR3 totals 12 residues. Trimming cost V 4 bases and J 4 bases; bases outside gene matches: 0.

This clonotype was seen a few times. The chain carries TRBV12-5 and TRBJ2-5, with TRBD2 matching 8 bases. Trimming at V came to 8 bases and at J to 1 base, leaving 9 bases not matched to a gene. CDR1 is LGHNT and CDR2 is FRNRAP in the germline V gene. The CDR3 has 15 amino acids. CDR3 DNA: TGTGCTAGTTCCCCCCCCCTAGCGGGCCAAGAGACCCAGTACTTC. Its translation: CASSPPLAGQETQYF.